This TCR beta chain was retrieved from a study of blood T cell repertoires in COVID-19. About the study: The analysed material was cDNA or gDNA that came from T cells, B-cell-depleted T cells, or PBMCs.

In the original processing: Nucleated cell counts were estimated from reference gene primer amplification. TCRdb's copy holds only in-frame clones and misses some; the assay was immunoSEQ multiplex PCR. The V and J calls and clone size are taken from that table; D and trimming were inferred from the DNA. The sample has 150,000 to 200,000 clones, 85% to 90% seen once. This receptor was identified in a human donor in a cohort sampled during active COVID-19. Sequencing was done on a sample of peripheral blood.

DNA for the CDR3: TGCGCCACCAGACGGGGGGATAGGGGGAGCACTGAAGCTTTCTTT. This encodes CATRRGDRGSTEAFF. V and J are TRBV5-1 and TRBJ1-1, with D possibly matching TRBD1 (6 bases). Germline CDR1 is SGHRS and CDR2 is YFSETQ. Deletions cut 9 bases from V and 4 bases from J, with 22 bases between. The CDR3 length is 15 residues.